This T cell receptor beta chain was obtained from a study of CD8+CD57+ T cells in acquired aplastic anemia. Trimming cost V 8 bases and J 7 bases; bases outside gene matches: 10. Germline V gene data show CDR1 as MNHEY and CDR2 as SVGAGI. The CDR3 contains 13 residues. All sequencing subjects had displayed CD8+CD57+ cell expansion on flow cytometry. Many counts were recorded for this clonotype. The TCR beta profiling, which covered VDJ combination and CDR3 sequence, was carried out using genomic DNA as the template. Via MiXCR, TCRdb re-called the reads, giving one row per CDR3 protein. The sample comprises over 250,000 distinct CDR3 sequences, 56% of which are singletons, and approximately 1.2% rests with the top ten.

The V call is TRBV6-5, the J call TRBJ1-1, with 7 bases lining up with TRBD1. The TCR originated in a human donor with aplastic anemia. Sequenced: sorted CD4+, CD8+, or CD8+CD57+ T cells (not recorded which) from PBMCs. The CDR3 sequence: CASSPTGPYEAFF. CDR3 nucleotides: TGTGCCAGCTCCCCGACAGGGCCATATGAAGCTTTCTTT.